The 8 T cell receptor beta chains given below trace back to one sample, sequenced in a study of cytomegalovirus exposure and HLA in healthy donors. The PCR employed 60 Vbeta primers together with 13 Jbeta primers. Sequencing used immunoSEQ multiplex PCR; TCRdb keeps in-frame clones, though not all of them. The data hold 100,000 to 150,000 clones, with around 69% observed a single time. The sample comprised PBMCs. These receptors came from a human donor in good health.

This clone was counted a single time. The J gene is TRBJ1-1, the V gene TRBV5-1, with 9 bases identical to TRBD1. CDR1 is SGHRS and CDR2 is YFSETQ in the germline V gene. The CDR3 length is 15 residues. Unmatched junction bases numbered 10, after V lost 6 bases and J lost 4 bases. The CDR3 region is CASTPTGGLITEAFF. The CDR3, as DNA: TGCGCCAGCACCCCGACAGGGGGTTTAATCACTGAAGCTTTCTTT.

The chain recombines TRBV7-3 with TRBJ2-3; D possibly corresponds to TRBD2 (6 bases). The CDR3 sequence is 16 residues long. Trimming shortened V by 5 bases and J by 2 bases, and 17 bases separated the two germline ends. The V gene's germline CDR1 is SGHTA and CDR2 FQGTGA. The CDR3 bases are TGTGCCAGCAGCCCGGCATTGGCGGGGACCACAGATACGCAGTATTTT. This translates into CASSPALAGTTDTQYF. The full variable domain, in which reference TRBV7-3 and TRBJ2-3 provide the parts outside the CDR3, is GAGVSQTPSNKVTEKGKYVELRCDPISGHTALYWYRQSLGQGPEFLIYFQGTGAADDSGLPNDRFFAVRPEGSVSTLKIQRTERGDSAVYLCASSPALAGTTDTQYFGPGTRLTVL.

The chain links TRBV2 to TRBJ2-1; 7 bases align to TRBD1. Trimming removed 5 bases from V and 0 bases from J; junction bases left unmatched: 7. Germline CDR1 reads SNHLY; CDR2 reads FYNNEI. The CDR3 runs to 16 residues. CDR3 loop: CASSPPGQSSYNEQFF. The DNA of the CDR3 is TGTGCCAGCAGTCCCCCGGGACAGTCCTCCTACAATGAGCAGTTCTTC.

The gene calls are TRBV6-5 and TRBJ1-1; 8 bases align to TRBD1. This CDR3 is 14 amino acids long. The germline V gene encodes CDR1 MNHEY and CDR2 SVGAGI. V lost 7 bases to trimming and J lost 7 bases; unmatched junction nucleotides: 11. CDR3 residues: CASKNPGQVREAFF. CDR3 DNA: TGTGCCAGCAAGAATCCGGGACAGGTTCGTGAAGCTTTCTTT.

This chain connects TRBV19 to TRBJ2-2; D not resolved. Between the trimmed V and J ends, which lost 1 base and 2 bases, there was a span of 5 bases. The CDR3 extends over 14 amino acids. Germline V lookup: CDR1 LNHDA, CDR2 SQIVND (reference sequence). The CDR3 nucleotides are TGTGCCAGTAGTATAGTCCCAAACACCGGGGAGCTGTTTTTT. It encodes CASSIVPNTGELFF.

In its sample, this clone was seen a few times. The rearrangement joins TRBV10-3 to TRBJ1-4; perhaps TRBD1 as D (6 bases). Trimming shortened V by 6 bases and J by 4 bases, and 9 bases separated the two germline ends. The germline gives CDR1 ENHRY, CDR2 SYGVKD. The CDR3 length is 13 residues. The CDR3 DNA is TGTGCCATCAGGGGGGCCGTTAATGAAAAACTGTTTTTT. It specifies CAIRGAVNEKLFF.

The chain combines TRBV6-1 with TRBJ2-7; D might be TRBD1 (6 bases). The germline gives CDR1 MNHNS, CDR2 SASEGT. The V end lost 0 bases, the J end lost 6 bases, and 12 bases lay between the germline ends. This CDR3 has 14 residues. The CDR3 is CASSEALGHFEQYF. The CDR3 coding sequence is TGTGCCAGCAGTGAAGCTTTGGGACATTTCGAGCAGTACTTC.

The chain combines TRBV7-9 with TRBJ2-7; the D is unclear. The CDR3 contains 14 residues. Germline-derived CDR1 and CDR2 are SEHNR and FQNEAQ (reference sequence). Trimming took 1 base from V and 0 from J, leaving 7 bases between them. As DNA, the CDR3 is TGTGCCAGCAGCTTAGTTCCAGTCTCCTACGAGCAGTACTTC. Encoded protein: CASSLVPVSYEQYF.